Presented here are 9 T cell receptor beta chains from one specimen sequenced in a study of blood T cell repertoires in COVID-19. Produced via immunoSEQ multiplex PCR; TCRdb's table is partial and in-frame only. The data contain 95,000 to 110,000 clones, roughly 90% of them seen just once; the ten biggest clones take up 6.2%. The sequencing input was peripheral blood. These receptors were collected from a human donor in a cohort sampled during active COVID-19.

This clone was detected only a few times. This chain connects TRBV4-1 to TRBJ2-4, with D possibly being TRBD2 (6 bases). V lost 1 base and J 7 bases, leaving 8 bases between the germline ends. CDR3 length equals 13 residues. Germline assignment: CDR1 MGHRA and CDR2 YSYEKL. The CDR3 is CASSQGSGNIQYF. DNA of the CDR3: TGCGCCAGCAGCCAAGGGAGCGGGAACATTCAGTACTTC.

The chain combines TRBV28 with TRBJ2-7, with 12 nucleotides matching TRBD2. This CDR3 region has 20 residues. The V and J ends lost 1 base and 1 base, in that order; junction bases with no gene match: 14. Germline CDR1 and CDR2: MDHEN and SYDVKM. Written as DNA, the CDR3 is TGTGCCAGCAGTTTATCCTTTGACAGGGTGACTAGCGGGGGATCCTACGAGCAGTACTTC. Its translation: CASSLSFDRVTSGGSYEQYF.

The gene calls are TRBV29-1 and TRBJ2-2, with TRBD1 matching over 9 bases. CDR3 length: 15 residues. V dropped 7 bases and J dropped 0; count of bases not matched to a gene: 6. Germline lookup yields CDR1 SQVTM and CDR2 ANQGSEA. CDR3 bases: TGCAGCGCCGGGGGACAGGGCACGAACACCGGGGAGCTGTTTTTT. Translation gives CSAGGQGTNTGELFF.

The J gene is TRBJ2-1, the V gene TRBV12-2; the table's D call, TRBD1, has no DNA check behind it. TRBV12-2 is termed a pseudogene. The CDR3 loop spans 17 amino acids. CDR3 bases: TGTGCAAGTCGCTTAGAATCCTCGTCAGGTCAACTGAGTGAGCAGTTCTTC. It translates to CASRLESSSGQLSEQFF.

The chain joins TRBV7-7 to TRBJ2-5; 7 bases line up with TRBD1. Germline loops: CDR1 SSHAT, CDR2 FNYEAQ (reference sequence). The CDR3 is made up of 15 amino acids. The trim removed 5 bases at V and 2 bases at J, leaving 8 bases unmatched. In DNA, the CDR3 is TGTGCCAGCAGCCACGGACCGACAGGGCAAGAGACCCAGTACTTC. It specifies CASSHGPTGQETQYF.

This chain connects TRBV29-1 to TRBJ2-5, with TRBD2 identical over 10 bases. From germline, CDR1 is SQVTM and CDR2 ANQGSEA. This CDR3 has 13 residues. The trim removed 6 bases at V and 6 bases at J, leaving 7 bases unmatched. The DNA of the CDR3 is TGCAGCGTGCGGCCTAGCGGGAGTAAGACCCAGTACTTC. This codes for CSVRPSGSKTQYF.

The chain carries TRBV5-1 and TRBJ2-5, with 12 bases aligning to TRBD2. Losses at the gene ends were 3 bases for V and 5 bases for J; bases not matched to a gene: 11. CDR1 is SGHRS and CDR2 is YFSETQ in the germline V gene. This CDR3 contains 17 residues. CDR3 amino acids: CASSSVLAGGPGETQYF. CDR3 DNA: TGCGCCAGCAGCTCCGTCCTAGCGGGAGGGCCGGGGGAGACCCAGTACTTC.

The CDR3, as DNA: TGTGCCAGTAGTACAGGACAGGGGGTGGTAACGCAGTATTTT. Translated, it gives CASSTGQGVVTQYF. This chain connects TRBV19 to TRBJ2-3; 10 nucleotides align to TRBD1. The CDR3 consists of 14 residues. V shed 4 bases and J 9 bases; nucleotides not matched to a gene: 7. CDR1 LNHDA and CDR2 SQIVND come from the germline V gene (reference sequence).

The chain couples TRBV27 to TRBJ2-1; the match to TRBD1 covers 11 bases. Germline CDR1 reads MNHEY; CDR2 reads SMNVEV (reference sequence). The V segment lost 2 bases and the J segment 6 bases; nucleotides outside the gene matches: 3. CDR3 length: 15 residues. CDR3 amino acids: CASSLGTGGRNEQFF. The CDR3 bases are TGTGCCAGCAGTTTAGGGACAGGGGGGCGCAATGAGCAGTTCTTC.